This note documents a single T cell receptor beta chain sequence. This table comes from immunoSEQ multiplex PCR, and its TCRdb copy is limited to in-frame clones, with some not included. The sample lists about 2.4 million clones; around nine tenths were seen once. The CDR3 covers 18 residues. Germline trimming cut 0 bases from V and 4 bases from J; bases unmatched to any gene: 11. CDR1 is PRHDT and CDR2 is FYEKMQ in the germline V gene (reference sequence). This record comes from a study of shared clonotypes between healthy human individuals. Material: naive CD4+ T cells sorted from blood. Subset defined: CD45RA+ positively selected. The chain joins TRBV13 to TRBJ2-1, with 8 bases identical to TRBD2. The receptor was isolated from a man younger than 35 in good health. The CDR3 protein is CASSLGVGRASGYNEQFF. The CDR3 DNA reads TGTGCCAGCAGCTTAGGCGTCGGGAGGGCCTCAGGGTACAATGAGCAGTTCTTC.